The entry that follows covers one T cell receptor beta chain sequence. The antigen is not known. The sample comes from a study of T cells in localized non-small cell lung cancer. Broader study findings: Adjacent lung was found to contain a median about 55 of the top 100 tumor clones. Heterogeneity is still possible, as just one tumor region was sequenced. It was uninvolved adjacent lung that showed the highest T cell clonality, exceeding tumor.

TCRdb's table, derived via immunoSEQ multiplex PCR, lists solely in-frame clones and lacks some. Here the sample spans about 33,000 clones, 75% to 90% being singletons. Germline CDR1 is MNHNY and CDR2 is SVGAGI (reference sequence). V lost 0 bases to trimming and J lost 12 bases, with 8 bases between them. The CDR3 sequence is 11 residues long. Sequenced here: peripheral blood, sampled before any cancer treatment. This TCR derives from a man aged 35-69 years with stage I lung adenocarcinoma. The rearrangement uses TRBV6-6 and TRBJ1-1, with D hard to call. CDR3 in DNA: TGTGCCAGCAGTTACTCGATTGTGCCTTTCTTT. Translated, it gives CASSYSIVPFF.